This T cell receptor beta chain stems from a study of graft-versus-host responses after intestinal transplantation. Whole-study context: Recipients uniformly received anti-thymocyte globulin induction, followed by tacrolimus and steroids for approximately 3 years. Study outcomes and limitations: Early post-transplant HvG declines were associated with peak circulating GvH clone levels. The marrow of recipients harbored GvH clones, and ileum or blood showed some of them first.

CDR1 and CDR2 from the germline V gene are SGDLS and YYNGEE. The CDR3 length is 17 residues. With V trimmed by 4 bases and J by 3 bases, 10 bases remained unmatched. Profiled with immunoSEQ multiplex PCR; TCRdb holds only in-frame clones, not every one. Of about 110,000 clones in the sample, 90% to 95% were seen once. To note about this clone: Its target is unknown.

Here the sequenced sample was unstimulated CD8+ T cells sorted from spleen or lymph node cells, taken before intestinal transplant. This sequence joins TRBV9 and TRBJ2-2; TRBD2 aligns across 9 bases. This sequence originates from a human donor who received an intestinal transplant. Written as DNA, the CDR3 is TGTGCCAGCAGCCAGAAGGTAGCGGGAGATGACACCGGGGAGCTGTTTTTT. Translation: CASSQKVAGDDTGELFF.